This T cell receptor (beta chain) was obtained from a study of blood T cell repertoires in COVID-19. The table came from immunoSEQ multiplex PCR; TCRdb's copy has only in-frame clones and leaves some out. The table includes under 500,000 clones, more than 85% detected once. CDR1 and CDR2 from the germline V gene are SQVTM and ANQGSEA. Trimming removed 3 bases at V and 3 bases at J, with 14 bases between. This CDR3 has 14 amino acids. The rearrangement uses TRBV29-1 and TRBJ1-1; maybe TRBD1 (5 bases). This sequence originates from a woman aged 25-40 years with acute or convalescent COVID-19. Sequencing used peripheral blood. This CDR3 is CSVDGTFGDTEAFF. CDR3 DNA sequence: TGCAGCGTTGACGGGACTTTCGGGGACACTGAAGCTTTCTTT.